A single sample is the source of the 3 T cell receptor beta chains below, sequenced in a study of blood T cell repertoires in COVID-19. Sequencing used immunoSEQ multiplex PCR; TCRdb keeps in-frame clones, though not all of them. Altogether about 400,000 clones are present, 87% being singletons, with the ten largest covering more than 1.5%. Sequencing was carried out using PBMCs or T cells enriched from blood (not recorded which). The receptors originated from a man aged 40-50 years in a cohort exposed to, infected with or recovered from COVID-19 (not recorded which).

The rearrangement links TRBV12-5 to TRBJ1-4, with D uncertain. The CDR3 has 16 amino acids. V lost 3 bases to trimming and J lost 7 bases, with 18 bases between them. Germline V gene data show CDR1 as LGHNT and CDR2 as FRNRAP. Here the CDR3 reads CASGFRTAAIGEKLFF. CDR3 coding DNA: TGTGCTAGTGGTTTTCGAACCGCGGCGATAGGTGAAAAACTGTTTTTT.

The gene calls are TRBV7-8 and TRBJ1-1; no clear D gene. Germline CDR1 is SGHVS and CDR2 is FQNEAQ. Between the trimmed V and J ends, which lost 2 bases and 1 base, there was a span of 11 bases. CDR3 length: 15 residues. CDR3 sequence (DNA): TGTGCCAGCAGCTTATGGAGGCAGGCGAACACTGAAGCTTTCTTT. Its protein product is CASSLWRQANTEAFF.

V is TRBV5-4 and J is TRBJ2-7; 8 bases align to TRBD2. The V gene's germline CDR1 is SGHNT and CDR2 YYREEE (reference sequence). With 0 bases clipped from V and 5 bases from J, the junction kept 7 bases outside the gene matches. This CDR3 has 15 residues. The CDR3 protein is CASSLGGRPFDEQYF. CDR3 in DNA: TGTGCCAGCAGCTTGGGCGGGAGGCCTTTCGACGAGCAGTACTTC.